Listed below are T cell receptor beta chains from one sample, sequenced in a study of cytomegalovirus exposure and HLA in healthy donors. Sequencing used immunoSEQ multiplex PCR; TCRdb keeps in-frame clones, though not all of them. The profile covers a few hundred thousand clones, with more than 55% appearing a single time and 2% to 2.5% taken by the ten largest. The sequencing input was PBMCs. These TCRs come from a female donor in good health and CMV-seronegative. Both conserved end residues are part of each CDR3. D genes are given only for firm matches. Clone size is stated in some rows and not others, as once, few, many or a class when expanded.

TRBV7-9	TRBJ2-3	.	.	CASSPLLTYTDTQYF	TGTGCCAGCAGCCCCCTCCTTACTTACACAGATACGCAGTATTTT
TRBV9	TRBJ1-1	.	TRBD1	CASSPGQGVVTEAFF	TGTGCCAGCAGCCCTGGACAGGGGGTCGTCACTGAAGCTTTCTTT
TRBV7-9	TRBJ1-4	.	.	CASSLAGRMAVNEKLFF	TGTGCCAGCAGCTTAGCGGGGAGGATGGCCGTTAATGAAAAACTGTTTTTT
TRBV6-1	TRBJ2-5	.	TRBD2	CASSEAEGRVYLETQYF	TGTGCCAGCAGTGAAGCGGAAGGGAGGGTCTACCTGGAGACCCAGTACTTC
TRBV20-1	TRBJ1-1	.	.	CSARGGAEAFF	TGCAGTGCCCGGGGGGGTGCTGAAGCTTTCTTT
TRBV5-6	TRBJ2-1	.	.	CASSAEYYDEQFF	TGTGCCAGCAGCGCGGAGTACTACGACGAGCAGTTCTTC
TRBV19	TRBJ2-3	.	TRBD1	CASSSGDREPRDTQYF	TGTGCCAGTAGTTCAGGGGACAGGGAACCGAGAGATACGCAGTATTTT
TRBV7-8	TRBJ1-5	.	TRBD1	CASSLDGTGTPNQPQHF	TGTGCCAGCAGCTTAGATGGGACAGGGACCCCCAATCAGCCCCAGCATTTT
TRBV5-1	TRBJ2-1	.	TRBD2	CASSLPKLAGAVNEQFF	TGCGCCAGCAGCTTACCCAAACTAGCGGGAGCTGTCAATGAGCAGTTCTTC
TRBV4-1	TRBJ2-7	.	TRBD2	CASSQDISSGNYEQYF	TGCGCCAGCAGCCAAGATATATCCAGCGGGAACTACGAGCAGTACTTC
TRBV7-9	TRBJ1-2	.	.	CASSPIAGIAYGYTF	TGTGCCAGCAGCCCTATAGCAGGGATCGCCTATGGCTACACCTTC
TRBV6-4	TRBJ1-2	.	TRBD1	CASSVQGGSSGYTF	TGTGCCAGCAGTGTACAGGGGGGTTCAAGTGGCTACACCTTC
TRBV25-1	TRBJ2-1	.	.	CASSEPDSYNEQFF	TGTGCCAGCAGTGAACCCGACAGCTACAATGAGCAGTTCTTC
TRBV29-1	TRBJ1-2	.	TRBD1	CSASRQGNYGYTF	TGCAGCGCCTCGAGACAGGGCAACTATGGCTACACCTTC
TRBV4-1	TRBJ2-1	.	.	CASSHAEGQFF	TGCGCCAGCAGCCATGCGGAGGGGCAGTTCTTC
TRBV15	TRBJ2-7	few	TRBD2	CATSRLGTSYEQYF	TGTGCCACCAGCAGACTCGGGACTAGCTACGAGCAGTACTTC
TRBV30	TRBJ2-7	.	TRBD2	CAWGSGSHEQYF	TGTGCCTGGGGGAGCGGGAGTCACGAGCAGTACTTC